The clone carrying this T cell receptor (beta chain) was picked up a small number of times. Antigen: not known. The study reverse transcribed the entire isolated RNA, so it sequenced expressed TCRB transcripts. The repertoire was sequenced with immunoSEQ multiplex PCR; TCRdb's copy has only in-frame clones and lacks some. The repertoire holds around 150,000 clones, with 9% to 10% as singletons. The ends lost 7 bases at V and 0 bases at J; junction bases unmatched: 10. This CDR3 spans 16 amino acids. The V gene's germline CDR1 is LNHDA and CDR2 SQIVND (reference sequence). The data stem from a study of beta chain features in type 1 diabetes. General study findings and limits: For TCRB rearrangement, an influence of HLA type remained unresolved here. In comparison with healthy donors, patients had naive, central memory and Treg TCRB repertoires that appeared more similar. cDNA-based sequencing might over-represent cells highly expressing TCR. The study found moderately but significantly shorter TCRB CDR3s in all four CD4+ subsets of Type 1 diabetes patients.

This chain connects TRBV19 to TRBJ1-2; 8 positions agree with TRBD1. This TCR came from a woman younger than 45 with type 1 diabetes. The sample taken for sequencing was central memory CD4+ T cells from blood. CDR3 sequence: CASTPGQERPNYGYTF. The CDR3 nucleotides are TGTGCCAGTACTCCGGGACAGGAAAGGCCTAACTATGGCTACACCTTC.